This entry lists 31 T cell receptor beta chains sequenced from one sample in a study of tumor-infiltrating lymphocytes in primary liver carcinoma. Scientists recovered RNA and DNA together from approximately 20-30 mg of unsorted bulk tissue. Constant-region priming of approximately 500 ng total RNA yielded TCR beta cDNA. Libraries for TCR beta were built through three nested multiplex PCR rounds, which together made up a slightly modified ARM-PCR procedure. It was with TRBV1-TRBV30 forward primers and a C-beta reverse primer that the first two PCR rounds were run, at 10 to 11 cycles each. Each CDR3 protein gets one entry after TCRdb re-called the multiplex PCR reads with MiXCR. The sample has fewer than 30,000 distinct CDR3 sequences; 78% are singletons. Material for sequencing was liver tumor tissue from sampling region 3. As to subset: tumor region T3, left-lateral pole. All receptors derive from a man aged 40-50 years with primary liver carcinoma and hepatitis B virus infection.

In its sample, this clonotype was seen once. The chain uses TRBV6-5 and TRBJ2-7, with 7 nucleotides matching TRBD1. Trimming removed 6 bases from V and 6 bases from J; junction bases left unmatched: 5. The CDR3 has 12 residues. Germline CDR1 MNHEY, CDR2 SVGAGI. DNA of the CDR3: TGTGCCAGCAGGATAAAGGGGGCCGAGCAGTACTTC. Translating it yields CASRIKGAEQYF.

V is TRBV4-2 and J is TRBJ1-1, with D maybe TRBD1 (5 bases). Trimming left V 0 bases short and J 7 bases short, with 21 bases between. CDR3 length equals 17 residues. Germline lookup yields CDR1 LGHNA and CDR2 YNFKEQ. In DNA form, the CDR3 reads TGTGCCAGCAGCCAAGAGTACGGGCAGGGTTTTTGTATTGAAGCTTTCTTT. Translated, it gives CASSQEYGQGFCIEAFF.

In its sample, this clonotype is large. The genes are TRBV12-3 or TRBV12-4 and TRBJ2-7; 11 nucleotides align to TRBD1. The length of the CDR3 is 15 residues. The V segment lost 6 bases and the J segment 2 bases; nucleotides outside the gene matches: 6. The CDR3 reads CASSRGTGGPYEQYF. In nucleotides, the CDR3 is TGTGCCAGCAGCCGAGGGACAGGGGGACCCTACGAGCAGTACTTC.

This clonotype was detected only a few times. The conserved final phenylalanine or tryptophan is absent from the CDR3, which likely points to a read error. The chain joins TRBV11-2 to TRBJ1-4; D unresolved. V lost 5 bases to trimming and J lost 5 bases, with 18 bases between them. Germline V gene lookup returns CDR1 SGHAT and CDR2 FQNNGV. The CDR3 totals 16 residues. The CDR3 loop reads CASSKTPGGRNEKLFI. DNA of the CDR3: TGTGCCAGCAGCAAGACTCCAGGTGGAAGAAATGAAAAACTGTTTATT.

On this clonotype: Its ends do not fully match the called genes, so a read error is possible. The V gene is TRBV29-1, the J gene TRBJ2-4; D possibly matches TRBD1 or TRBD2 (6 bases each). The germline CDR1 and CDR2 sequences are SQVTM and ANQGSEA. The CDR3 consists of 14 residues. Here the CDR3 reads CSVEGQGIGGIQYF. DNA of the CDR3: TGCAGTGTTGAGGGGCAGGGCATCGGGGGCATTCAATACTTC.

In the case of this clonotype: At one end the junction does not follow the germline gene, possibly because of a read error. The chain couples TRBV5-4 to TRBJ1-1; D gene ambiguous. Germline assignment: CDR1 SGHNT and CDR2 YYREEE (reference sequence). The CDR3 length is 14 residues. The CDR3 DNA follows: TGTGCCAGCAACTTGGCCAAGGCGAACACTGAAGCTTTCTTT. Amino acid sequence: CASNLAKANTEAFF.

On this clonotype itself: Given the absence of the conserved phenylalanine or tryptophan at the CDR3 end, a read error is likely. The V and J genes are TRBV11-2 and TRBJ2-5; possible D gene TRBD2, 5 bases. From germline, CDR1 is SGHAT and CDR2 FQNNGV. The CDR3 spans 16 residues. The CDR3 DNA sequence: TGTGCCTGCAGCCAAACTCCTGGCGAGGGCAAAGAGACCCAGTACTCC. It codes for CACSQTPGEGKETQYS.

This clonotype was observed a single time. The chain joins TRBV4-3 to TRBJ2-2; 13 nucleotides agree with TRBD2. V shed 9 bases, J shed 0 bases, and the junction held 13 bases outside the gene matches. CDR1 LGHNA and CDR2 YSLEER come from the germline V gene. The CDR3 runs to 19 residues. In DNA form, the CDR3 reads TGCGCCAGAAGCGTACTAGCGGGAGGGCCCCGTTCGAACACCGGGGAGCTGTTTTTT. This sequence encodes CARSVLAGGPRSNTGELFF.

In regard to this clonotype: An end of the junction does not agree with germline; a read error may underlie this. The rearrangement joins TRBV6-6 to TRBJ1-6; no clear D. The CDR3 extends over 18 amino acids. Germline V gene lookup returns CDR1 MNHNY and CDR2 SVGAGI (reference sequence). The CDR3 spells CVTSYFLRTPKWNSPLHF. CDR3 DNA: TGTGTCACCAGTTACTTTCTCCGGACCCCGAAGTGGAATTCACCCCTCCATTTT.

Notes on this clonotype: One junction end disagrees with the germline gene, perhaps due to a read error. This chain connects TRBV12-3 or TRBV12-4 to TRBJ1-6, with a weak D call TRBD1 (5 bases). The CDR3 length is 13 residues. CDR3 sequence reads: CASSGRDDSPIHF. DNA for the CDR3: TGTGCCAGCTCCGGCAGGGATGACTCACCCATCCACTTT.

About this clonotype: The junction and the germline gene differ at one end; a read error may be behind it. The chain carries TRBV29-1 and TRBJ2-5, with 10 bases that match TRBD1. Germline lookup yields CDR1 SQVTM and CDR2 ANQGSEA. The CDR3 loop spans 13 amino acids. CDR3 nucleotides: TGCAGCGTCCGACAGGGGGCGGGGGAGACCCACTACTTC. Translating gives CSVRQGAGETHYF.

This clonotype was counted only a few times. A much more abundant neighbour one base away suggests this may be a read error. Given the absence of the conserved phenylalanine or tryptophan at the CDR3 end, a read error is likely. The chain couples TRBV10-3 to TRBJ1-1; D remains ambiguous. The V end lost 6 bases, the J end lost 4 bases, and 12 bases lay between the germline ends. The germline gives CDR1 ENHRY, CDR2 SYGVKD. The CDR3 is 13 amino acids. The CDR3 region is CAIRQRFSTEAFL. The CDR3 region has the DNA TGTGCCATCAGGCAGAGATTTAGCACTGAAGCTTTCTTG.

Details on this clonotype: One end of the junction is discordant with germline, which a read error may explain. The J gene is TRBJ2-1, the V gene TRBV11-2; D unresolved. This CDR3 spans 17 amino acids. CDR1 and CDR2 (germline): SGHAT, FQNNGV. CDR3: CASNHRSLRYSYNEQLF. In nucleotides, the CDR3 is TGTGCCAGCAACCACCGGAGTTTGAGATACTCCTACAATGAGCAGCTCTTC.

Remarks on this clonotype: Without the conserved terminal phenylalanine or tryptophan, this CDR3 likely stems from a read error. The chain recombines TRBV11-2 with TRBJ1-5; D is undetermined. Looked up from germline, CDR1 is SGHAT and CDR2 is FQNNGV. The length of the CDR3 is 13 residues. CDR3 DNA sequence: TGTGCCAGTAGCCAGCAGAGCAGTCAGCCCCAGCATTAT. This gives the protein CASSQQSSQPQHY.

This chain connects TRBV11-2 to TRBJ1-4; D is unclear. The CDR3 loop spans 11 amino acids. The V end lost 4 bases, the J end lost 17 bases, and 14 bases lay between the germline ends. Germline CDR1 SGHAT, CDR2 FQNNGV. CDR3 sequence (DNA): TGTGCCAGCAGCTCAGTGGGCGAGCTATTTTTT. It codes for CASSSVGELFF. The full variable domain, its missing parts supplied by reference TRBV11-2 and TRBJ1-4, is EAGVAQSPRYKIIEKRQSVAFWCNPISGHATLYWYQQILGQGPKLLIQFQNNGVVDDSQLPKDRFSAERLKGVDSTLKIQPAKLEDSAVYLCASSSVGELFFGSGTQLSVL.

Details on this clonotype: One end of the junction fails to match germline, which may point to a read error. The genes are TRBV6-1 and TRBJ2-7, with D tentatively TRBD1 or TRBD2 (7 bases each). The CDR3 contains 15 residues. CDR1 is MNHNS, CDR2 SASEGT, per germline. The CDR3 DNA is TGTGCCAGCAATGAAGGGGGCTTGGGGGGGATCGAACAGTACTTC. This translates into CASNEGGLGGIEQYF.

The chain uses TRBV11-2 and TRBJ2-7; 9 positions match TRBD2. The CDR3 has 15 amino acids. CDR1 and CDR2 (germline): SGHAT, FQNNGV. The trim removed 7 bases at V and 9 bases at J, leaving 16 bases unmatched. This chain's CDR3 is CASNAPGLALWVQYF. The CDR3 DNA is TGTGCCAGCAACGCCCCCGGACTAGCGCTGTGGGTGCAGTACTTC.

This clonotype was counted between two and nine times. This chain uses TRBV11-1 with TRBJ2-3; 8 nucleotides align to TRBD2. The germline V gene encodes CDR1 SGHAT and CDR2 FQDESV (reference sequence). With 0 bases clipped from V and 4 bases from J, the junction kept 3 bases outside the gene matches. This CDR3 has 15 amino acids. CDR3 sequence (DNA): TGTGCCAGCAGCTTAGCAGCGGGAGCGTCAGATACGCAGTATTTT. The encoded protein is CASSLAAGASDTQYF. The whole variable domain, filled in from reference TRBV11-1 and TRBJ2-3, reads EAEVAQSPRYKITEKSQAVAFWCDPISGHATLYWYRQILGQGPELLVQFQDESVVDDSQLPKDRFSAERLKGVDSTLKIQPAELGDSAMYLCASSLAAGASDTQYFGPGTRLTVL.

This chain's CDR3 is CASSEGLALGGANVLTF. The CDR3 DNA sequence: TGTGCCAGCAGTGAAGGACTGGCCTTGGGTGGGGCCAACGTCCTGACTTTC. The chain joins TRBV6-1 to TRBJ2-6; D ambiguous. Trimming took 1 base from V and 3 from J, leaving 13 bases between them. Germline V gives CDR1 MNHNS, CDR2 SASEGT. CDR3 length: 17 amino acids.

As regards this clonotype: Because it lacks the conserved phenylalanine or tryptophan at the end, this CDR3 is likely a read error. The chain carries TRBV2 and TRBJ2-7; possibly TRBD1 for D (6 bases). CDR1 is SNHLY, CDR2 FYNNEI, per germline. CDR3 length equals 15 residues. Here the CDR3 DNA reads TGTGCCAGCAGTGAGAACAGGGCGGTATCCTACGAACAGTACATC. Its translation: CASSENRAVSYEQYI.

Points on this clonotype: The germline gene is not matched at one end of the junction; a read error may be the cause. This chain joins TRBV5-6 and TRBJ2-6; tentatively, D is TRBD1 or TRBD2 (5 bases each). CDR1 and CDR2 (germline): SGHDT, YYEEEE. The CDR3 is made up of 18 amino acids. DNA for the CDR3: TGTGCCAGCAGCCTACCTGGGGCAGGGAGAACTGGGGCCAACTTCCTGGCTTTC. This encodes CASSLPGAGRTGANFLAF.

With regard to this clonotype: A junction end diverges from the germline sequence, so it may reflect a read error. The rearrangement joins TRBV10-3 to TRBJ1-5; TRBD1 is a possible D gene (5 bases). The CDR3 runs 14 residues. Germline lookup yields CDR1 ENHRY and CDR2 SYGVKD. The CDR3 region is CAIREYEGDQPRHF. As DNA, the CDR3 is TGTGCTATCAGGGAGTATGAGGGCGATCAGCCCCGGCATTTT.

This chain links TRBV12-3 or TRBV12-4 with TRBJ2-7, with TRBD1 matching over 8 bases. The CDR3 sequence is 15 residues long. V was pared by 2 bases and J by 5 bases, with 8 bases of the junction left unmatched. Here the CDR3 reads CASSLWQGANHEQYF. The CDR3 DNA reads TGTGCCAGCAGTTTATGGCAGGGGGCCAACCACGAGCAGTACTTC.

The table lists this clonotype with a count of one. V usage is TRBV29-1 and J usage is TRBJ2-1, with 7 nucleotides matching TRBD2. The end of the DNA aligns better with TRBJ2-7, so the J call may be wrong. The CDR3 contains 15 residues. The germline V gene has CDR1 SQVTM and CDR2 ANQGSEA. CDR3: CGVEGLAGAPNEQYF. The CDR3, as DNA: TGCGGTGTCGAGGGTCTGGCGGGAGCTCCCAATGAGCAGTACTTC.

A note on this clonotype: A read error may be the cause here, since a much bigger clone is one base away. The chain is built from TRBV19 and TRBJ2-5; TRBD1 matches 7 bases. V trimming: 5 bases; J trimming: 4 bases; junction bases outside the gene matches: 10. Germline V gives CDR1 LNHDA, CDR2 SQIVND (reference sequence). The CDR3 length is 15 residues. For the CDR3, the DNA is TGTGCCAGTAGTTTACTCGGGACAGAGCTAGAGACCCAGTACTTC. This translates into CASSLLGTELETQYF.

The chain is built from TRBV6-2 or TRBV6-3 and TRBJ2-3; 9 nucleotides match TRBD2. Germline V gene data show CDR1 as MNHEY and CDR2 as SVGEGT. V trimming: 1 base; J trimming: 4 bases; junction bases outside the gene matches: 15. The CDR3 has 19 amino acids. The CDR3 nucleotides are TGTGCCAGCAGTTACTTTAAGGAGAAAGGACTAGCGTTTGCAGATACGCAGTATTTT. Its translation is CASSYFKEKGLAFADTQYF.

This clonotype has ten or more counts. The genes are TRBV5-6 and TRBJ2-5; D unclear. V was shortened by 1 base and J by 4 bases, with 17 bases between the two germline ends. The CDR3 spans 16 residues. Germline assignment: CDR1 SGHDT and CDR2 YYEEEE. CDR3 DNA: TGTGCCAGCAGCTTGCATCAACTCGGCGGTCGAGAGACCCAGTACTTC. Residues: CASSLHQLGGRETQYF.

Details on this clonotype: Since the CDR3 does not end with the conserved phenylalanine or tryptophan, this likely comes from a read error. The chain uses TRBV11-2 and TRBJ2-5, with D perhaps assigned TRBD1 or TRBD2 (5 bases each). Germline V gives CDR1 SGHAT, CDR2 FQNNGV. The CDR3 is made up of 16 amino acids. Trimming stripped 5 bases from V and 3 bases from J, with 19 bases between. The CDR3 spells CASSQTPGWGKETQYL. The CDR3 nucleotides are TGTGCCAGCAGCCAAACTCCTGGTTGGGGGAAAGAGACCCAGTACCTT.

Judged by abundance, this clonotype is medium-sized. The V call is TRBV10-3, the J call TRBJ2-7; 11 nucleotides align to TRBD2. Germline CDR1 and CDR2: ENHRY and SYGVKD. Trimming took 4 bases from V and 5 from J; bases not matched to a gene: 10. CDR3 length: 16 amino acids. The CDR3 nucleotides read TGTGCCATCAGTGCTTCTAGCGGGAGGAAGGCCAACGAGCAGTACTTC. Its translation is CAISASSGRKANEQYF.

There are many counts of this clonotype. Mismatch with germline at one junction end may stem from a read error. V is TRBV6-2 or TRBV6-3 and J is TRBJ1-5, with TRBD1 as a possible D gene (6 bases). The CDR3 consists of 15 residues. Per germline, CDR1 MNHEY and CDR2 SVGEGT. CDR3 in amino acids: CASSSDSYSNQPQHF. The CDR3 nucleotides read TGTGCTAGCAGTTCGGACAGTTATAGCAATCAGCCCCAGCATTTT.

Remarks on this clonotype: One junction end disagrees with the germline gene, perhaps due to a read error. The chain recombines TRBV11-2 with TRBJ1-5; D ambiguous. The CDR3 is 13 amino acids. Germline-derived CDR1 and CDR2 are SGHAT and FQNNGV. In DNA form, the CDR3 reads TGTACCAGCAACCAGCAGAACAATCAGCCCCAGCATTTT. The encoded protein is CTSNQQNNQPQHF.